This passage covers 22 T cell receptor beta chains from one sample sequenced in a study of shared T cell receptors in the human thymus. Method: immunoSEQ multiplex PCR; TCRdb's copy keeps in-frame clones and lacks some. This sample carries around 340,000 clones, just under 95% of them seen once, and the ten largest clones take 0.015% to 0.02%. Sequencing was done on a sample of thymocytes. The receptor set was obtained from a human donor.

This clone was counted between two and nine times. Other nucleotide sequences in the sample specify the same CDR3. J is TRBJ2-7 and V is TRBV28; D unclear. From germline, CDR1 is MDHEN and CDR2 SYDVKM. The length of the CDR3 is 12 residues. Trimming stripped 5 bases from V and 1 base from J, with 6 bases between. The CDR3 sequence: CASSPGSYEQYF. CDR3 nucleotides: TGTGCCAGCAGTCCTGGATCCTACGAGCAGTACTTC.

The V call is TRBV28, the J call TRBJ1-5; no reliable D call. This CDR3 is 15 amino acids long. Trimming took off 5 bases at V and 0 bases at J, with 11 bases between the two ends. The germline CDR1 and CDR2 sequences are MDHEN and SYDVKM. The CDR3 nucleotides are TGTGCCAGCAGTCCATGGGCCTTTAGCAATCAGCCCCAGCATTTT. Its translation: CASSPWAFSNQPQHF.

The J gene is TRBJ1-1, the V gene TRBV27; TRBD1 aligns across 9 bases. The V segment lost 5 bases and the J segment 5 bases; nucleotides outside the gene matches: 6. CDR1 and CDR2 (germline): MNHEY, SMNVEV (reference sequence). This CDR3 is built from 14 residues. CDR3 region: CASSNRGLRTEAFF. CDR3 DNA sequence: TGTGCCAGCAGTAACAGGGGGCTTCGGACTGAAGCTTTCTTT.

CDR3 in amino acids: CASSTGTPYNEQFF. The CDR3 DNA sequence: TGTGCCAGTAGCACCGGGACACCATACAATGAGCAGTTCTTC. The genes are TRBV19 and TRBJ2-1, with D perhaps matching TRBD1 (6 bases). CDR1 is LNHDA, CDR2 SQIVND, per germline (reference sequence). Trimming left V 6 bases short and J 4 bases short, with 13 bases between. CDR3 length: 14 residues.

The chain uses TRBV7-3 and TRBJ1-1; TRBD1 is a possible D gene (5 bases). V was shortened by 8 bases and J by 0 bases, with 10 bases between the two germline ends. The CDR3 sequence is 13 residues long. Looked up from germline, CDR1 is SGHTA and CDR2 is FQGTGA. Here the CDR3 reads CASGGFMNTEAFF. The DNA for the CDR3 is TGTGCCAGCGGGGGATTTATGAACACTGAAGCTTTCTTT.

This clone was found a few times. The rearrangement links TRBV28 to TRBJ2-7; 8 nucleotides match TRBD2. V shed 4 bases and J 3 bases; nucleotides not matched to a gene: 5. The CDR3 is made up of 14 amino acids. CDR1 and CDR2 from the germline V gene are MDHEN and SYDVKM. CDR3 DNA sequence: TGTGCCAGCAGTTCAACTAGCGGACTCTACGAGCAGTACTTC. Protein sequence: CASSSTSGLYEQYF. The full variable domain, in which reference TRBV28 and TRBJ2-7 provide the parts outside the CDR3, is DVKVTQSSRYLVKRTGEKVFLECVQDMDHENMFWYRQDPGLGLRLIYFSYDVKMKEKGDIPEGYSVSREKKERFSLILESASTNQTSMYLCASSSTSGLYEQYFGPGTRLTVT.

This clone was seen just once. This CDR3 is also generated by other DNA sequences in the sample. J is TRBJ1-5 and V is TRBV15, with 8 bases fitting TRBD1. V was clipped by 2 bases and J by 4 bases; unmatched bases: 1. This CDR3 has 14 residues. Germline lookup yields CDR1 LNHNV and CDR2 YYDKDF (reference sequence). DNA of the CDR3: TGTGCCACCAGCAGAACAGGGGGGAATCAGCCCCAGCATTTT. It specifies CATSRTGGNQPQHF.

The rearrangement joins TRBV19 to TRBJ1-3; D is perhaps TRBD1 (6 bases). The ends were cut back, 9 bases at V and 0 bases at J, with 12 bases in the middle. Germline CDR1 and CDR2: LNHDA and SQIVND (reference sequence). The CDR3 extends over 14 amino acids. CDR3 protein: CASDRDNSGNTIYF. The CDR3, as DNA: TGTGCCAGCGACCGGGACAACTCTGGAAACACCATATATTTT.

The genes are TRBV6-4 and TRBJ2-5, with D unresolved. Trimming took 3 bases from V and 8 from J, leaving 13 bases between them. Germline-derived CDR1 and CDR2 are MRHNA and SNTAGT. This CDR3 is built from 13 residues. CDR3 loop: CASSESDKSTQYF. The CDR3 DNA reads as TGTGCCAGCAGTGAGTCTGACAAATCTACCCAGTACTTC.

V and J are TRBV21-1 and TRBJ2-3; TRBD2 is the table's D call, not checked against the DNA. TRBV21-1 is noted as a pseudogene. There are 16 residues in the CDR3. CDR3 residues: CASSKRPWAGGPTQYF. CDR3 DNA: TGTGCCAGCAGCAAAAGACCCTGGGCGGGAGGACCCACGCAGTATTTT.

The chain combines TRBV28 with TRBJ1-3, with D unresolved. Trimming left V 5 bases short and J 5 bases short, with 22 bases between. This CDR3 comprises 17 residues. Germline assignment: CDR1 MDHEN and CDR2 SYDVKM. The CDR3 is CASSPPMLSVLRNTIYF. In DNA form, the CDR3 reads TGTGCCAGCAGTCCCCCGATGCTTTCCGTATTGCGAAACACCATATATTTT.

CDR3 sequence (DNA): TGTGCCAGCAGCCTGAAATCGAACACTGAAGCTTTCTTT. Translation gives CASSLKSNTEAFF. The V call is TRBV6-5, the J call TRBJ1-1; D uncertain. The CDR3 extends over 13 amino acids. The germline gives CDR1 MNHEY, CDR2 SVGAGI. With 6 bases removed from V and 1 base from J, the gap between germline ends came to 9 bases.

The chain employs TRBV6-1 and TRBJ2-4; D might be TRBD1 or TRBD2, each matching 5 bases. The CDR3 is 14 amino acids. Looked up from germline, CDR1 is MNHNS and CDR2 is SASEGT. Trimming took 2 bases from V and 8 from J, leaving 13 bases between them. The CDR3 spells CASSEFGAADIQYF. The CDR3 bases are TGTGCCAGCAGTGAATTCGGGGCAGCGGACATTCAGTACTTC.

The rearrangement uses TRBV11-2 and TRBJ2-7; possible D gene TRBD2, 6 bases. V lost 7 bases, J lost 5 bases, and 9 bases lay in between. The CDR3 totals 11 residues. In germline, CDR1 is SGHAT, CDR2 FQNNGV. CDR3 sequence (DNA): TGTGCCAGCAAGGGCGGGAACGAGCAGTACTTC. Translated, it gives CASKGGNEQYF.

J is TRBJ1-1 and V is TRBV6-6; possibly TRBD1 for D (5 bases). The germline V gene has CDR1 MNHNY and CDR2 SVGAGI (reference sequence). V lost 11 bases to trimming and J lost 0 bases, with 16 bases between them. The CDR3 is 14 amino acids. CDR3 region: CAARDRSMNTEAFF. The DNA for the CDR3 is TGTGCCGCCCGGGACCGAAGCATGAACACTGAAGCTTTCTTT.

The V call is TRBV6-1, the J call TRBJ1-1; no clear D gene. Trimming took off 4 bases at V and 1 base at J, with 13 bases between the two ends. This CDR3 is built from 15 residues. Germline V gene lookup returns CDR1 MNHNS and CDR2 SASEGT. The CDR3: CASSGWAAENTEAFF. The CDR3 nucleotides are TGTGCCAGCAGTGGTTGGGCAGCCGAGAACACTGAAGCTTTCTTT.

The CDR3 protein is CASSFSGQAPEAFF. Here the CDR3 DNA reads TGTGCCAGCAGCTTTTCGGGACAGGCTCCTGAAGCTTTCTTT. This sequence joins TRBV7-9 and TRBJ1-1; 8 nucleotides match TRBD1. Trimming took 3 bases from V and 6 from J; bases not matched to a gene: 6. The CDR3 has 14 residues. Germline V lookup: CDR1 SEHNR, CDR2 FQNEAQ (reference sequence).

The chain links TRBV5-6 to TRBJ2-1; D call uncertain. CDR1 is SGHDT and CDR2 is YYEEEE in the germline V gene. CDR3 size: 17 residues. V was trimmed by 4 bases and J by 1 base, leaving 18 bases between them. The CDR3 nucleotides are TGTGCCAGCAGCCTCACGGAGAGAAAATCGTCCTACAATGAGCAGTTCTTC. It translates to CASSLTERKSSYNEQFF.

The table lists this clone with a count of one. V gene TRBV27 combines with J gene TRBJ2-1, with unresolved D. The V end was cut by 3 bases, the J end by 2 bases, with 11 bases between. The CDR3 contains 15 residues. Germline lookup yields CDR1 MNHEY and CDR2 SMNVEV (reference sequence). DNA for the CDR3: TGTGCCAGCAGTTTCCGCAGGAGTACCTACAATGAGCAGTTCTTC. Translating it yields CASSFRRSTYNEQFF.

The chain links TRBV28 to TRBJ2-7; D is possibly TRBD1 (5 bases). This CDR3 has 14 amino acids. Germline V CDR1 and CDR2: MDHEN, SYDVKM. The V gene lost 6 bases and the J gene lost 1 base, with 13 bases spanning the gap. CDR3 sequence reads: CASRPQGPSYEQYF. CDR3 nucleotide sequence: TGTGCCAGCAGACCCCAGGGTCCTTCCTACGAGCAGTACTTC. Looking up the rest from reference TRBV28 and TRBJ2-7 gives the full variable domain: DVKVTQSSRYLVKRTGEKVFLECVQDMDHENMFWYRQDPGLGLRLIYFSYDVKMKEKGDIPEGYSVSREKKERFSLILESASTNQTSMYLCASRPQGPSYEQYFGPGTRLTVT.

This chain connects TRBV11-2 to TRBJ2-5; TRBD2 aligns across 8 bases. In germline, CDR1 is SGHAT, CDR2 FQNNGV. The CDR3 runs to 14 residues. The junction had 5 bases not matched to a gene; V was cut back by 8 bases and J by 0 bases. The CDR3: CASDPGGDQETQYF. In DNA form, the CDR3 reads TGTGCCAGCGATCCCGGGGGGGACCAAGAGACCCAGTACTTC.

The V gene is TRBV18, the J gene TRBJ1-5; D unresolved. Germline CDR1 reads KGHSH; CDR2 reads LQKENI. V was pared by 1 base and J by 4 bases, with 11 bases between. The CDR3 extends over 15 amino acids. CDR3: CASSPQAPANQPQHF. CDR3 nucleotides: TGTGCCAGCTCACCACAGGCACCCGCGAATCAGCCCCAGCATTTT.